These 27 T cell receptor beta chains were all obtained from the same sample, sequenced in a study of blood T cell repertoires in COVID-19. The protocol was immunoSEQ multiplex PCR, while the TCRdb copy is restricted to in-frame clones and leaves out a portion. The top ten hold roughly 9.1% of the sample, which has about 180,000 clones, around 80% seen once. Source material: peripheral blood. These receptors came from a woman aged 65 to 85 with acute or convalescent COVID-19.

The V and J genes are TRBV10-3 and TRBJ1-2; 8 nucleotides line up with TRBD1. V shed 4 bases and J 4 bases; nucleotides not matched to a gene: 11. The CDR3 is 16 amino acids. From germline, CDR1 is ENHRY and CDR2 SYGVKD. CDR3 nucleotide sequence: TGTGCCATCAGTGTAAGAGCGGAACAGGGGGTCTATGGCTACACCTTC. It translates to CAISVRAEQGVYGYTF.

This clone was observed a single time. The gene calls are TRBV24-1 and TRBJ2-1; a possible D gene is TRBD2 (6 bases). The germline gives CDR1 KGHDR, CDR2 SFDVKD. This CDR3 is 18 amino acids long. V gave up 3 bases and J gave up 9 bases, with 26 bases separating them. The CDR3 bases are TGTGCCACCAGTGATGAGGCGACTAGAGGGACCCGGGGAGGTGAGCAGTTCTTC. Translation: CATSDEATRGTRGGEQFF.

A word on this clone: This specimen includes other DNA sequences encoding the same CDR3. V is TRBV5-1 and J is TRBJ1-2; 8 bases are a match to TRBD1. This CDR3 spans 14 amino acids. Germline V gene sequence: CDR1 SGHRS, CDR2 YFSETQ. V shed 0 bases, J shed 7 bases, and the junction held 5 bases outside the gene matches. The DNA of the CDR3 is TGCGCCAGCAGCTTGGGGCAGGGGGCATTTGGCTACACCTTC. Translating it yields CASSLGQGAFGYTF. The full variable domain, in which reference TRBV5-1 and TRBJ1-2 provide the parts outside the CDR3, is KAGVTQTPRYLIKTRGQQVTLSCSPISGHRSVSWYQQTPGQGLQFLFEYFSETQRNKGNFPGRFSGRQFSNSRSEMNVSTLELGDSALYLCASSLGQGAFGYTFGSGTRLTVV.

This clone has a handful of counts. The chain employs TRBV4-3 and TRBJ2-1; D gene unclear. Germline assignment: CDR1 LGHNA and CDR2 YSLEER. V was trimmed by 0 bases and J by 9 bases, leaving 9 bases between them. The length of the CDR3 is 13 residues. CDR3 sequence reads: CASSQEEGGEQFF. The CDR3 region has the DNA TGCGCCAGCAGCCAAGAAGAAGGCGGTGAGCAGTTCTTC.

This sequence joins TRBV5-6 and TRBJ2-1; 7 nucleotides align to TRBD1. The V gene's germline CDR1 is SGHDT and CDR2 YYEEEE. The J segment lost 4 bases and the V segment lost 2 bases, leaving 12 bases of the junction unmatched. This CDR3 has 17 residues. CDR3 amino acids: CASSFKGGTRIYNEQFF. The CDR3 nucleotides are TGTGCCAGCAGCTTTAAAGGGGGCACGCGGATTTACAATGAGCAGTTCTTC.

The chain has TRBV4-1 and TRBJ1-2; 7 bases align to TRBD1. J lost 5 bases, V lost 0 bases, and 9 bases had no gene match. CDR1 is MGHRA and CDR2 is YSYEKL in the germline V gene. CDR3 length equals 16 residues. CDR3 loop: CASSQDGNRGHYGYTF. CDR3 sequence (DNA): TGCGCCAGCAGCCAAGATGGAAACAGGGGTCATTATGGCTACACCTTC.

The rearrangement links TRBV5-1 to TRBJ2-3, with D maybe TRBD1 (5 bases). The germline V gene encodes CDR1 SGHRS and CDR2 YFSETQ. Trimming left V 2 bases short and J 1 base short, with 8 bases between. CDR3 length equals 14 residues. The DNA for the CDR3 is TGCGCCAGCAGCTTTGGGGCCCGCACAGATACGCAGTATTTT. Protein product: CASSFGARTDTQYF.

The chain couples TRBV7-2 to TRBJ2-3; unclear D gene. Germline V gene sequence: CDR1 SGHTA, CDR2 FQGNSA. The CDR3 sequence is 14 residues long. V gave up 4 bases and J gave up 4 bases, with 12 bases separating them. The CDR3 coding sequence is TGTGCCAGCAGCTCCGTGAATTCGGCAGATACGCAGTATTTT. It codes for CASSSVNSADTQYF.

In its sample, this clone was seen a few times. The rearrangement links TRBV19 to TRBJ2-7, with 9 bases aligning to TRBD1. The V gene end was trimmed by 5 bases and the J gene end by 4 bases; junction bases not matched to a gene: 6. The CDR3 consists of 14 residues. The germline V gene encodes CDR1 LNHDA and CDR2 SQIVND (reference sequence). Written as DNA, the CDR3 is TGTGCCAGTAGTGCAGGGACAGGGTTTTACGAGCAGTACTTC. This sequence encodes CASSAGTGFYEQYF.

V and J are TRBV19 and TRBJ2-3; D perhaps matches TRBD2 (5 bases). The ends were cut back, 8 bases at V and 6 bases at J, with 21 bases in the middle. Germline values: CDR1 LNHDA, CDR2 SQIVND (reference sequence). The CDR3 consists of 15 residues. The CDR3 region is CASSPGLRFSDTQYF. In nucleotides, the CDR3 is TGTGCCAGTTCTCCCGGACTCCGCTTCAGTGATACGCAGTATTTT.

This sequence joins TRBV5-1 and TRBJ1-1; the match to TRBD1 covers 7 bases. The germline gives CDR1 SGHRS, CDR2 YFSETQ. Trimming cost V 4 bases and J 6 bases; bases outside gene matches: 12. CDR3 length equals 15 residues. CDR3 nucleotide sequence: TGCGCCAGCAGCCCAACCAGGGGGAATGTCGCTGAAGCTTTCTTT. Amino acids: CASSPTRGNVAEAFF.

The DNA for the CDR3 is TGTGCCAGTAGTTTTACAATCAATGAGCAGTTCTTC. It encodes CASSFTINEQFF. The chain couples TRBV19 to TRBJ2-1; D unresolved. CDR1 LNHDA and CDR2 SQIVND come from the germline V gene (reference sequence). CDR3 length equals 12 residues. Trimming took off 5 bases at V and 6 bases at J, with 8 bases between the two ends.

The rearrangement joins TRBV5-1 to TRBJ1-1; TRBD1 aligns across 7 bases. From germline, CDR1 is SGHRS and CDR2 YFSETQ. The CDR3 length is 16 residues. Germline trimming cut 2 bases from V and 0 bases from J; bases unmatched to any gene: 7. CDR3 in amino acids: CASSFGTAKVNTEAFF. The CDR3, as DNA: TGCGCCAGCAGCTTCGGGACAGCTAAAGTGAACACTGAAGCTTTCTTT.

The chain links TRBV29-1 to TRBJ1-1, with 9 bases fitting TRBD1. J lost 6 bases, V lost 3 bases, and 11 bases had no gene match. CDR1 is SQVTM and CDR2 is ANQGSEA in the germline V gene. There are 15 residues in the CDR3. The CDR3 spells CSVDLLGQGSSEAFF. Written as DNA, the CDR3 is TGCAGCGTTGATCTTCTGGGACAGGGATCTTCTGAAGCTTTCTTT.

The chain has TRBV4-3 and TRBJ2-3, with 7 bases aligning to TRBD2. CDR1 and CDR2 from the germline V gene are LGHNA and YSLEER. J gave up 5 bases and V 1 base, and 9 bases lay outside the gene matches. The CDR3 loop spans 16 amino acids. The CDR3, as DNA: TGCGCCAGCAGCCAAGTCGCTAGCGGTGGATTAGATACGCAGTATTTT. This encodes CASSQVASGGLDTQYF.

Concerning this clone: The same CDR3 arises from other DNA sequences in this sample as well. The chain has TRBV4-2 and TRBJ2-7; a weak D match, TRBD1 (6 bases). V lost 0 bases, J lost 5 bases, and 11 bases lay in between. The V gene's germline CDR1 is LGHNA and CDR2 YNFKEQ. This CDR3 is 14 amino acids long. CDR3 sequence (DNA): TGTGCCAGCAGCCAAGATAGGGGGAACGACGAGCAGTACTTC. This encodes CASSQDRGNDEQYF.

This clone has a handful of counts. This chain connects TRBV28 to TRBJ2-1; the match to TRBD1 covers 8 bases. V shed 3 bases and J 6 bases; nucleotides not matched to a gene: 4. The germline CDR1 and CDR2 sequences are MDHEN and SYDVKM. This CDR3 spans 14 amino acids. The CDR3: CASSFLGTGNEQFF. The CDR3 region has the DNA TGTGCCAGCAGTTTCCTCGGGACAGGCAATGAGCAGTTCTTC.

The count of this clone is one. The chain joins TRBV5-4 to TRBJ2-5; 7 bases map to TRBD2. V lost 7 bases and J lost 0; bases outside the gene matches: 3. CDR1 and CDR2 from the germline V gene are SGHNT and YYREEE (reference sequence). This CDR3 has 13 residues. In nucleotides, the CDR3 is TGTGCCAGCCAGCGGGGAAACCAAGAGACCCAGTACTTC. The encoded protein is CASQRGNQETQYF.

The chain carries TRBV10-3 and TRBJ1-2, with D tentatively TRBD1 (6 bases). In germline, CDR1 is ENHRY, CDR2 SYGVKD. The V end was cut by 6 bases, the J end by 4 bases, with 21 bases between. The CDR3 spans 16 residues. Here the CDR3 reads CAISSYRIDRTYGYTF. The CDR3 bases are TGTGCCATCAGCAGTTATCGAATCGACAGGACCTATGGCTACACCTTC.

This clone was seen a single time. V and J are TRBV10-3 and TRBJ2-1; TRBD2 matches 9 bases. V was clipped by 0 bases and J by 4 bases; unmatched bases: 4. CDR1 is ENHRY, CDR2 SYGVKD, per germline. The CDR3 sequence is 16 residues long. DNA for the CDR3: TGTGCCATCAGTGAGTCGGCGGGGGGGTTTTACAATGAGCAGTTCTTC. It translates to CAISESAGGFYNEQFF.

The chain links TRBV28 to TRBJ1-4; perhaps TRBD1 as D (5 bases). V dropped 6 bases and J dropped 7 bases, with 9 bases sitting between them. Germline-derived CDR1 and CDR2 are MDHEN and SYDVKM. The CDR3 sequence is 12 residues long. The CDR3 here is CASRSGGEKLFF. The CDR3 DNA reads TGTGCCAGCAGGTCGGGGGGTGAAAAACTGTTTTTT.

This clone was detected only a few times. The chain links TRBV3-1 (or the pseudogene TRBV3-2) to TRBJ1-1; 10 bases agree with TRBD1. The CDR3 runs to 17 residues. V lost 4 bases to trimming and J lost 2 bases; unmatched junction nucleotides: 10. The germline V gene encodes CDR1 LGHDT and CDR2 YNNKEL (reference sequence). CDR3 DNA sequence: TGTGCCAGCAGCCCCCGGACAGGGGGATCAATTAACACTGAAGCTTTCTTT. Protein sequence: CASSPRTGGSINTEAFF.

This clone was seen only a few times. This chain joins TRBV25-1 and TRBJ1-1, with 9 bases aligning to TRBD1. Germline CDR1 MGHDK, CDR2 SYGVNS. Unmatched junction bases numbered 7, after V lost 8 bases and J lost 0 bases. The CDR3 runs to 15 residues. The CDR3 nucleotides read TGTGCCAGCTCTAAACAGGGGGCTGTGAACACTGAAGCTTTCTTT. This encodes CASSKQGAVNTEAFF.

V is TRBV19 and J is TRBJ2-1; 8 nucleotides line up with TRBD2. The V gene end was trimmed by 6 bases and the J gene end by 5 bases; junction bases not matched to a gene: 12. CDR1 is LNHDA and CDR2 is SQIVND in the germline V gene (reference sequence). The CDR3 totals 16 residues. The CDR3: CASRTPRGGGHNEQFF. The CDR3 DNA reads as TGTGCCAGTAGAACGCCCAGGGGCGGGGGGCACAATGAGCAGTTCTTC.

The chain joins TRBV5-4 to TRBJ1-2, with 7 bases fitting TRBD1. This CDR3 is built from 13 residues. V shed 4 bases, J shed 5 bases, and the junction held 5 bases outside the gene matches. The germline CDR1 and CDR2 sequences are SGHNT and YYREEE (reference sequence). CDR3 coding DNA: TGTGCCAGCAGCAGAGACAGGGAGTATGGCTACACCTTC. Translating it yields CASSRDREYGYTF.

This clone was counted a single time. The gene calls are TRBV30 and TRBJ2-3, with D hard to call. The CDR3 totals 14 residues. Looked up from germline, CDR1 is GTSNPN and CDR2 is SVGIG (reference sequence). V was clipped by 0 bases and J by 0 bases, with 7 bases between them. The CDR3 reads CAWSVTTSTDTQYF. The CDR3 DNA sequence: TGTGCCTGGAGTGTAACGACTAGCACAGATACGCAGTATTTT.

Here the CDR3 DNA reads TGCGCCAGCAGCCCCGACAGGCTCCAAGAGACCCAGTACTTC. This encodes CASSPDRLQETQYF. The gene calls are TRBV5-1 and TRBJ2-5; tentative D call: TRBD1 (6 bases). The CDR3 spans 14 residues. The germline gives CDR1 SGHRS, CDR2 YFSETQ. Trimming removed 4 bases from V and 1 base from J, with 11 bases in between.